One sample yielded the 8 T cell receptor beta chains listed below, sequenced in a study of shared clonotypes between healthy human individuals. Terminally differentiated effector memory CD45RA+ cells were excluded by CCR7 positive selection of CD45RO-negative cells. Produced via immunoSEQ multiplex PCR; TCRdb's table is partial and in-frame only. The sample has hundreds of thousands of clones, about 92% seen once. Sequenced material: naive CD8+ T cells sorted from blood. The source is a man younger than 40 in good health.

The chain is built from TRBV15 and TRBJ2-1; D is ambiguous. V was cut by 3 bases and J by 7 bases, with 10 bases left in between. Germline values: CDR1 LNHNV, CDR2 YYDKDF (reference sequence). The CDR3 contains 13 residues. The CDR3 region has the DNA TGTGCCACCAGCAGTACAGTCGGGAATGAGCAGTTCTTC. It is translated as CATSSTVGNEQFF.

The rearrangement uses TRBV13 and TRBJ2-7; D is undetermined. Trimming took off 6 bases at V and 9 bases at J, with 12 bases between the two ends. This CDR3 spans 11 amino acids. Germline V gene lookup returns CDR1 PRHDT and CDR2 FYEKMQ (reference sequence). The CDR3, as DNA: TGTGCCAGCAGTTCTACCGGCGGGCAGTACTTC. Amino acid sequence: CASSSTGGQYF.

The CDR3 nucleotides read TGTGCCAGCAGCTTTAGCGCGGGGAGCACAGATACGCAGTATTTT. The encoded protein is CASSFSAGSTDTQYF. The rearrangement links TRBV7-8 to TRBJ2-3; the D gene is possibly TRBD2 (6 bases). CDR1 and CDR2 from the germline V gene are SGHVS and FQNEAQ. V dropped 3 bases and J dropped 0 bases, with 10 bases sitting between them. The CDR3 consists of 15 residues.

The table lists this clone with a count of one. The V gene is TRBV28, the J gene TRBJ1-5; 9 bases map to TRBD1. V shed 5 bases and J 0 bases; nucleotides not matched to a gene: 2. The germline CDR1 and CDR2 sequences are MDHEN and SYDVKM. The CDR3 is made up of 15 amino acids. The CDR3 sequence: CASSRDRASNQPQHF. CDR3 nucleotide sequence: TGTGCCAGCAGTCGGGACAGGGCTAGCAATCAGCCCCAGCATTTT.

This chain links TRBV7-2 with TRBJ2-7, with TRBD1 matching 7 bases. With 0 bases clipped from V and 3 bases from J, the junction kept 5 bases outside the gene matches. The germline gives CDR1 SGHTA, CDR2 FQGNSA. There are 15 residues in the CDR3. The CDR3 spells CASSLALTGFYEQYF. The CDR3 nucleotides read TGTGCCAGCAGCTTAGCGTTGACAGGGTTCTACGAGCAGTACTTC.

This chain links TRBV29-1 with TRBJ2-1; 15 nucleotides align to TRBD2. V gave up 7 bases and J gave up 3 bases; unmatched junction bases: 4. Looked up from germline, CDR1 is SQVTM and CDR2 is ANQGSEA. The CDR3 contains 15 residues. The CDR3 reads CSARGLAGGYNEQFF. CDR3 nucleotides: TGCAGCGCCCGGGGACTAGCGGGAGGCTACAATGAGCAGTTCTTC.

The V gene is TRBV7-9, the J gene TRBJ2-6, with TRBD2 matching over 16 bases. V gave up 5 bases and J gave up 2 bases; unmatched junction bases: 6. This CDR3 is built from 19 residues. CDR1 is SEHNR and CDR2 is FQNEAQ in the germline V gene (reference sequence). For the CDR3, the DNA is TGTGCCAGCAGCATGGGGACTAGCGGGAGGGCCGCTGGGGCCAACGTCCTGACTTTC. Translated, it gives CASSMGTSGRAAGANVLTF.

The chain's CDR3 is CASSPEANQPQHF. In DNA form, the CDR3 reads TGTGCCAGCAGCCCGGAGGCCAATCAGCCCCAGCATTTT. This rearrangement joins TRBV7-8 to TRBJ1-5; no clear D gene. Germline values: CDR1 SGHVS, CDR2 FQNEAQ. The CDR3 loop spans 13 amino acids. V was pared by 5 bases and J by 3 bases, with 8 bases between.